The 23 T cell receptor beta chains below come from one sample, sequenced in a study of cytomegalovirus exposure and HLA in healthy donors (dated by TCRdb to 2015 to 2018). Libraries were made using the immunoSEQ multiplex PCR assay. For the multiplex PCR, a mixture combining 60 forward primers for TCR Vbeta segments and 13 reverse primers for TCR Jbeta segments was used. TCRdb re-hosts the immuneACCESS table, in-frame sequences only. Its copies lack some clones; in the studies checked, an unresolved V gene accounts for under half of them, and the cause for the rest is not known. Recorded for this sample are 150,000 to 200,000 clones; around 81% of them occurred a single time. The ten largest clones represent 1.5% to 2% of the sample. Source material: PBMCs. The receptors originated from a man between 18 and 35 years old in good health and CMV-seronegative.

This clone was recorded only once. The V and J genes are TRBV18 and TRBJ1-5; D might be TRBD1 (6 bases). V was clipped by 3 bases and J by 3 bases, with 18 bases between them. The CDR3 consists of 17 residues. CDR1 is KGHSH and CDR2 is LQKENI in the germline V gene. Here the CDR3 reads CASSPSVIRGHNQPQHF. The CDR3 DNA follows: TGTGCCAGCTCACCGTCGGTGATAAGGGGACACAATCAGCCCCAGCATTTT.

V and J are TRBV6-5 and TRBJ2-7, with 7 bases identical to TRBD1. CDR1 and CDR2 from the germline V gene are MNHEY and SVGAGI. The CDR3 has 15 amino acids. V lost 4 bases to trimming and J lost 2 bases; unmatched junction nucleotides: 8. CDR3 sequence: CASSLNRGFPYEQYF. The CDR3 DNA is TGTGCCAGCAGTTTAAACAGGGGTTTCCCCTACGAGCAGTACTTC.

The chain joins TRBV5-4 to TRBJ2-5; no clear D gene. Germline V gene lookup returns CDR1 SGHNT and CDR2 YYREEE (reference sequence). The CDR3 is made up of 12 amino acids. The V and J ends lost 0 bases and 5 bases respectively, with 5 bases between them. The CDR3 nucleotides read TGTGCCAGCAGCTTGGTTTCTGAGACCCAGTACTTC. Amino acids: CASSLVSETQYF.

The genes are TRBV9 and TRBJ2-5; 8 positions agree with TRBD1. The germline gives CDR1 SGDLS, CDR2 YYNGEE. The CDR3 consists of 15 residues. The V and J ends lost 4 bases and 1 base, in that order; junction bases with no gene match: 6. For the CDR3, the DNA is TGTGCCAGCAGCCTGGGGACAGGCACCCAAGAGACCCAGTACTTC. Its protein product is CASSLGTGTQETQYF.

The CDR3 loop reads CASRTSGYQETQYF. As DNA, the CDR3 is TGTGCCTCCCGGACTAGCGGCTACCAAGAGACCCAGTACTTC. The rearrangement links TRBV28 to TRBJ2-5; 10 nucleotides match TRBD2. V dropped 11 bases and J dropped 0; count of bases not matched to a gene: 6. The CDR3 spans 14 residues. Germline values: CDR1 MDHEN, CDR2 SYDVKM.

This clone was counted once. The genes are TRBV27 and TRBJ1-4; D may be TRBD1 (5 bases). The germline gives CDR1 MNHEY, CDR2 SMNVEV (reference sequence). The V gene lost 5 bases and the J gene lost 2 bases, with 9 bases spanning the gap. This CDR3 contains 14 residues. The CDR3 DNA reads as TGTGCCAGCAGTCAACAGGTTACTAATGAAAAACTGTTTTTT. Translated: CASSQQVTNEKLFF.

The table lists this clone with a few counts. This chain links TRBV5-6 with TRBJ2-7; a weak D match, TRBD2 (6 bases). CDR3 length equals 14 residues. Germline loops: CDR1 SGHDT, CDR2 YYEEEE. Trimming left V 0 bases short and J 7 bases short, with 14 bases between. The CDR3 DNA follows: TGTGCCAGCAGCTTGGGTGGGGACTCCTGGGAGCAGTACTTC. It encodes CASSLGGDSWEQYF.

The rearrangement joins TRBV5-4 to TRBJ2-3; D not resolved. The CDR3 loop spans 16 amino acids. Germline-derived CDR1 and CDR2 are SGHNT and YYREEE (reference sequence). V gave up 2 bases and J gave up 7 bases, with 20 bases separating them. The CDR3 here is CASSFGGGAQLNTQYF. CDR3 DNA sequence: TGTGCCAGCAGCTTTGGCGGCGGCGCCCAGCTGAATACGCAGTATTTT.

This clone was seen a handful of times. This chain joins TRBV10-3 and TRBJ1-1; D is unresolved. The CDR3 totals 13 residues. Germline CDR1 and CDR2: ENHRY and SYGVKD. Trimming removed 10 bases from V and 2 bases from J, with 14 bases in between. This CDR3 reads CATSKEINTEAFF. CDR3 nucleotide sequence: TGTGCCACTTCAAAGGAGATCAACACTGAAGCTTTCTTT.

This sequence joins TRBV14 and TRBJ2-1; 12 bases map to TRBD2. Trimming took 4 bases from V and 6 from J; bases not matched to a gene: 7. This CDR3 is 16 amino acids long. Germline values: CDR1 SGHDN, CDR2 FVKESK. This chain's CDR3 is CASSPRLAGALNEQFF. The CDR3 DNA follows: TGTGCCAGCAGCCCCAGACTAGCGGGAGCCCTCAATGAGCAGTTCTTC.

The genes are TRBV7-2 and TRBJ2-4; TRBD2 matches 7 bases. Germline loops: CDR1 SGHTA, CDR2 FQGNSA. The CDR3 contains 16 residues. The V gene end was trimmed by 1 base and the J gene end by 3 bases; junction bases not matched to a gene: 6. This CDR3 is CASSLGGGFVKNIQYF. As DNA, the CDR3 is TGTGCCAGCAGCTTAGGGGGAGGGTTTGTCAAAAACATTCAGTACTTC.

As concerns this clone: Other DNA sequences of this sample code for an identical CDR3. V gene TRBV27 combines with J gene TRBJ2-7; no clear D gene. Trimming shortened V by 5 bases and J by 4 bases, and 18 bases separated the two germline ends. The CDR3 is 15 residues long. Germline-derived CDR1 and CDR2 are MNHEY and SMNVEV (reference sequence). CDR3: CASSLRRDLGYEQYF. CDR3 in DNA: TGTGCCAGCAGTCTAAGAAGAGATCTCGGGTACGAGCAGTACTTC.

The J gene is TRBJ2-7, the V gene TRBV7-9; the match to TRBD1 covers 8 bases. This CDR3 contains 12 residues. V was pared by 7 bases and J by 5 bases, with 4 bases of the junction left unmatched. Germline-derived CDR1 and CDR2 are SEHNR and FQNEAQ (reference sequence). Written as DNA, the CDR3 is TGTGCCAGCAACGACAGGGGTCACGAGCAGTACTTC. Its protein product is CASNDRGHEQYF.

V and J are TRBV7-8 and TRBJ1-2; D may be TRBD1 (6 bases). V lost 8 bases to trimming and J lost 3 bases, with 16 bases between them. From germline, CDR1 is SGHVS and CDR2 FQNEAQ. This CDR3 region has 14 residues. The CDR3 reads CASSGGGLDYGYTF. CDR3 nucleotides: TGTGCCAGCTCTGGGGGGGGCCTGGACTATGGCTACACCTTC.

The table lists this clone with a count of one. V gene TRBV4-3 combines with J gene TRBJ1-3, with TRBD1 matching over 9 bases. With V trimmed by 2 bases and J by 7 bases, 12 bases remained unmatched. Germline loops: CDR1 LGHNA, CDR2 YSLEER. This CDR3 spans 17 amino acids. The CDR3 DNA reads as TGCGCCAGCAGCCAACACAACCCGGGACAGGGAGGGAACACCATATATTTT. This encodes CASSQHNPGQGGNTIYF.

This chain connects TRBV28 to TRBJ1-6; D is perhaps TRBD1 (6 bases). From germline, CDR1 is MDHEN and CDR2 SYDVKM. The germline V and J ends were trimmed by 2 bases and 6 bases, with 14 bases remaining between them. CDR3 length: 16 residues. The CDR3 nucleotides read TGTGCCAGCAGTTTAAGGACAGTCCGAGCTAATTCACCCCTCCACTTT. Protein sequence: CASSLRTVRANSPLHF.

The rearrangement joins TRBV2 to TRBJ1-1, with a possible D match to TRBD1 (6 bases). Trimming stripped 6 bases from V and 1 base from J, with 18 bases between. Germline V gives CDR1 SNHLY, CDR2 FYNNEI. The CDR3 runs 16 residues. The CDR3, as DNA: TGTGCCAGCAGGGTTGGGGGGGCGCGGGCGAACACTGAAGCTTTCTTT. Translation gives CASRVGGARANTEAFF.

This sequence joins TRBV10-3 and TRBJ2-7; tentatively, D is TRBD1 (7 bases). CDR3 length equals 16 residues. CDR1 is ENHRY, CDR2 SYGVKD, per germline. V was shortened by 3 bases and J by 3 bases, with 18 bases between the two germline ends. The CDR3 bases are TGTGCCATCAGTGAACTAACAGGGGACTTATTCTACGAGCAGTACTTC. This gives the protein CAISELTGDLFYEQYF.

This clone was seen more than once but under ten times. The CDR3 region is CASVSGVSYEQYF. For the CDR3, the DNA is TGTGCCAGCGTATCCGGGGTCTCCTACGAGCAGTACTTC. V usage is TRBV6-1 and J usage is TRBJ2-7; tentative D call: TRBD2 (5 bases). The CDR3 totals 13 residues. CDR1 and CDR2 from the germline V gene are MNHNS and SASEGT. Between the trimmed V and J ends, which lost 8 bases and 0 bases, there was a span of 11 bases.

The gene calls are TRBV20-1 and TRBJ2-7; TRBD2 might be the D (5 bases). The CDR3 length is 11 residues. V was shortened by 3 bases and J by 8 bases, with 11 bases between the two germline ends. CDR1 is DFQATT and CDR2 is SNEGSKA in the germline V gene (reference sequence). The CDR3 reads CSASSDVKQYF. In DNA, the CDR3 is TGCAGTGCTAGTAGCGACGTGAAGCAGTACTTC.

J is TRBJ1-6 and V is TRBV4-3; D ambiguous. The CDR3 has 14 residues. The germline CDR1 and CDR2 sequences are LGHNA and YSLEER. The V and J ends lost 4 bases and 4 bases respectively, with 8 bases between them. CDR3 in DNA: TGCGCCAGCAGCCCGGGTTTTTATAATTCACCCCTCCACTTT. It translates to CASSPGFYNSPLHF.

The chain couples TRBV10-3 to TRBJ1-2; unclear D gene. Trimming left V 1 base short and J 4 bases short, with 7 bases between. This CDR3 is 13 amino acids long. Germline CDR1 reads ENHRY; CDR2 reads SYGVKD. CDR3 sequence: CAISEFNSYGYTF. The CDR3 bases are TGTGCCATCAGTGAGTTTAACTCCTATGGCTACACCTTC.

The chain links TRBV18 to TRBJ2-1; D might be TRBD1 (6 bases). With 5 bases removed from V and 4 bases from J, the gap between germline ends came to 15 bases. Germline CDR1 and CDR2: KGHSH and LQKENI. The CDR3 totals 15 residues. The CDR3 sequence: CASSIMTGQYNEQFF. The CDR3 DNA sequence: TGTGCCAGCTCAATCATGACGGGACAATACAATGAGCAGTTCTTC.